This T cell receptor beta chain emerged from a study of cytomegalovirus exposure and HLA in healthy donors. Whole-study context: Assignment to the Caucasian-associated ancestry cluster applied to approximately 79% of the approximately 360 genotyped donors. Study-level findings and limits: In an earlier analysis, most TCR beta V segments were productive about 87% or about 30% of the time. The study recorded some 160 TCR beta chains that were cytomegalovirus-associated. High sensitivity and specificity were reportedly achieved when the classifier diagnosed cytomegalovirus status.

PCR involved 60 Vbeta and 13 Jbeta primers. TCRdb's table, derived via immunoSEQ multiplex PCR, lists solely in-frame clones and lacks some. The sample includes more than 85,000 clones, about 75% of them seen just once. Germline lookup yields CDR1 MNHNS and CDR2 SASEGT. The CDR3 has 14 amino acids. V lost 2 bases to trimming and J lost 1 base, with 6 bases between them. Concerning this clone: The antigen is unknown.

This TCR was sampled from a male donor in good health and CMV-seropositive. V and J are TRBV6-1 and TRBJ2-4; a possible D gene is TRBD1 (5 bases). Sequencing was carried out using PBMCs. CDR3 in amino acids: CASSERQAKNIQYF. In DNA, the CDR3 is TGTGCCAGCAGTGAACGACAGGCCAAAAACATTCAGTACTTC.